Listed here are 7 T cell receptor beta chains from one sample, sequenced in a study of blood T cells in healthy people across ages. For the second PCR, which ran for roughly 6 to 12 cycles, a sample-barcoded 5' primer and a J-beta primer mix were used. TCRdb processed the 5' RACE reads anew with MiXCR; each CDR3 protein has one entry. The sample consists of more than 900,000 distinct CDR3 sequences, less than 25% of them appearing once. These data were also reused for a study on T cells of mothers and their children.

Sequenced material: blood. The receptors here all came from a girl aged 2 to 10 in good health.

This clonotype was seen a single time. The junction shows a germline mismatch at one end, possibly a read error. The chain couples TRBV12-3 or TRBV12-4 to TRBJ2-3; perhaps TRBD1 as D (5 bases). CDR3 length: 13 residues. The CDR3 coding sequence is TGTGCCAGCAGCCGAGTCAGGGCAGATATGCAGTATTTT. Its translation: CASSRVRADMQYF.

This clonotype has a handful of counts. This chain uses TRBV6-5 with TRBJ2-5, with D possibly matching TRBD2 (6 bases). V lost 8 bases and J 11 bases, leaving 21 bases between the germline ends. This CDR3 has 13 residues. Per germline, CDR1 MNHEY and CDR2 SVGAGI. The CDR3 nucleotides read TGTGCCAGCGGGGACCCTAGAGGAGGGGAGCAGTACTTC. Its translation is CASGDPRGGEQYF.

The DNA for the CDR3 is TGTGCCAGCAGTTATCCGATTGAGGGGTACCAAGAGACCCAGTACTTC. This gives the protein CASSYPIEGYQETQYF. The chain employs TRBV28 and TRBJ2-5; D may match TRBD1 or TRBD2 (5 bases each). The CDR3 runs 16 residues. V dropped 4 bases and J dropped 0 bases, with 15 bases sitting between them. The germline CDR1 and CDR2 sequences are MDHEN and SYDVKM.

The sample holds a few counts of this clonotype. The chain joins TRBV20-1 to TRBJ1-4; weak D call: TRBD1 (5 bases). CDR1 and CDR2 (germline): DFQATT, SNEGSKA (reference sequence). This CDR3 comprises 15 residues. V was clipped by 4 bases and J by 8 bases, with 20 bases between them. The DNA for the CDR3 is TGCAGTGCTATAACCGGGACCCTAGACGGCGAAAAACTGTTTTTT. It codes for CSAITGTLDGEKLFF.

V is TRBV20-1 and J is TRBJ2-5, with 7 bases that match TRBD2. The DNA matches TRBJ2-1 better at its end, which makes the J call doubtful. Germline CDR1 DFQATT, CDR2 SNEGSKA (reference sequence). This CDR3 is 15 amino acids long. The CDR3 is CSAALGLDINNEQFF. The DNA for the CDR3 is TGCAGTGCTGCCCTAGGACTAGATATTAACAATGAGCAGTTCTTC.

This clonotype came up a few times. The CDR3 DNA is TGCAGCGTGGGACAGACACCCTACGAGCAGTACTTC. Amino acid sequence: CSVGQTPYEQYF. The V call is TRBV29-1, the J call TRBJ2-7; TRBD1 aligns across 7 bases. Germline CDR1 and CDR2: SQVTM and ANQGSEA. The CDR3 spans 12 residues. V dropped 6 bases and J dropped 2; count of bases not matched to a gene: 4.

A few counts support this clonotype. The chain has TRBV2 and TRBJ2-1; D possibly corresponds to TRBD2 (5 bases). Trimming took 4 bases from V and 8 from J, leaving 21 bases between them. Looked up from germline, CDR1 is SNHLY and CDR2 is FYNNEI. This CDR3 is built from 16 residues. CDR3 loop: CASSVMFGAARDEQFF. The CDR3 DNA is TGTGCCAGCAGTGTTATGTTCGGAGCGGCGCGGGATGAGCAGTTCTTC.